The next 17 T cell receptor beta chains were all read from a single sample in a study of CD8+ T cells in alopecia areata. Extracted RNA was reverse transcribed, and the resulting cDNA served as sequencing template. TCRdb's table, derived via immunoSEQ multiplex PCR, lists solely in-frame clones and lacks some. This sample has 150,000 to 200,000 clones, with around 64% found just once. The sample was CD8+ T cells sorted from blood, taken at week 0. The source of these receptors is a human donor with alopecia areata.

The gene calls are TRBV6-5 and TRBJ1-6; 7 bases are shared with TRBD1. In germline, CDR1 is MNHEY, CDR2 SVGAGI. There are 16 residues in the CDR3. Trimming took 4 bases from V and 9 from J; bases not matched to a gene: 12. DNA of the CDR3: TGTGCCAGCAGTTCCTCAGGGGGGACCCTTTCTTCACCCCTCCACTTT. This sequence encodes CASSSSGGTLSSPLHF.

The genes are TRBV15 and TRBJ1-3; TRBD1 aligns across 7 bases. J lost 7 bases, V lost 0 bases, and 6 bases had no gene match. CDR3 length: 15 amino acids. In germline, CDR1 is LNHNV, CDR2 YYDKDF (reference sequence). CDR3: CATSRDKGASNTIYF. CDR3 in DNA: TGTGCCACCAGCAGAGATAAGGGGGCGAGCAACACCATATATTTT.

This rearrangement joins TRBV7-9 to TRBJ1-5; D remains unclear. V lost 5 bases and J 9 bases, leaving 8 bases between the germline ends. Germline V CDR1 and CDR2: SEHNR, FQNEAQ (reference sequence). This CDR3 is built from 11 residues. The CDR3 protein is CASSNSGPQHF. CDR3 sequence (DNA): TGTGCCAGCAGCAATAGTGGGCCCCAGCATTTT.

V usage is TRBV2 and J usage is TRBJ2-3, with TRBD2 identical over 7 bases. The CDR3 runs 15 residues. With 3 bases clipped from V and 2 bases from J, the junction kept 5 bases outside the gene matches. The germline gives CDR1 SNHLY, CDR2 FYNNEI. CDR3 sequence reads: CASSDSSGHTDTQYF. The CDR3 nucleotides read TGTGCCAGCAGTGACTCTAGCGGCCACACAGATACGCAGTATTTT.

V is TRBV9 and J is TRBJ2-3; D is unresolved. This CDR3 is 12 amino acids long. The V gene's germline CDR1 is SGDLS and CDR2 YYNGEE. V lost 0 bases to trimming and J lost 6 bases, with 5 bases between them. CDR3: CASSVVGDTQYF. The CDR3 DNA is TGTGCCAGCAGCGTAGTTGGGGATACGCAGTATTTT.

The CDR3 region has the DNA TGTGCCAGTAGTATTAACGGCTTAGAGCATGGCTACACCTTC. Translated: CASSINGLEHGYTF. The rearrangement links TRBV19 to TRBJ1-2; D uncertain. This CDR3 region has 14 residues. Looked up from germline, CDR1 is LNHDA and CDR2 is SQIVND (reference sequence). The V and J ends lost 3 bases and 6 bases respectively, with 14 bases between them.

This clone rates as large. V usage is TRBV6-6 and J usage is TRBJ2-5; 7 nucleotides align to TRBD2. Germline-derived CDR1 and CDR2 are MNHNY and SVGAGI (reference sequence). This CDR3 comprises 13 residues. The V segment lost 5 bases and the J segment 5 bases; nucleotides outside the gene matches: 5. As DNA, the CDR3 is TGTGCCAGCAGTCCGACTAGCTGGGAGACCCAGTACTTC. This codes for CASSPTSWETQYF.

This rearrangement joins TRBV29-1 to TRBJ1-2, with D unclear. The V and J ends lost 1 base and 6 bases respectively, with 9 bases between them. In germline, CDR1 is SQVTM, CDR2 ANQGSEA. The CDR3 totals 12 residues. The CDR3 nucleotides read TGCAGCGTTGAAGGAGACGGGGATGGCTACACCTTC. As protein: CSVEGDGDGYTF.

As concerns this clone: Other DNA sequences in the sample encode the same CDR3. Written as DNA, the CDR3 is TGTGCCTGGAGAATTCAGGCAGGGGGTGCCGGAGATACGCAGTATTTT. Its protein is CAWRIQAGGAGDTQYF. V usage is TRBV30 and J usage is TRBJ2-3; 7 bases map to TRBD1. V lost 3 bases to trimming and J lost 5 bases; unmatched junction nucleotides: 14. Germline CDR1 and CDR2: GTSNPN and SVGIG (reference sequence). The CDR3 covers 16 residues.

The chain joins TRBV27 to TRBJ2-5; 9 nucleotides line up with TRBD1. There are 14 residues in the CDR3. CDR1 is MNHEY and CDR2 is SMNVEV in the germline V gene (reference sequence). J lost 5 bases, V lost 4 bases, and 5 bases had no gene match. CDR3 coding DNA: TGTGCCAGCAGTTACACAGGGGGCTGGGAGACCCAGTACTTC. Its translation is CASSYTGGWETQYF.

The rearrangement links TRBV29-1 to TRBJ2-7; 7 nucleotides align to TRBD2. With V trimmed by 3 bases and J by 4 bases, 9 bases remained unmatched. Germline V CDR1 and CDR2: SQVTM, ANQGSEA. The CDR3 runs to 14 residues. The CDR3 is CSVEISDGGYEQYF. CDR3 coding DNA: TGCAGCGTTGAGATTTCGGACGGGGGGTACGAGCAGTACTTC.

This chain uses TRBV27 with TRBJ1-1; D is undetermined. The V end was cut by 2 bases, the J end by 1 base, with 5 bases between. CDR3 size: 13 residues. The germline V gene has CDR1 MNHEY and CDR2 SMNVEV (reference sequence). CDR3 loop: CASSLRGNTEAFF. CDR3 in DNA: TGTGCCAGCAGTTTACGGGGGAACACTGAAGCTTTCTTT.

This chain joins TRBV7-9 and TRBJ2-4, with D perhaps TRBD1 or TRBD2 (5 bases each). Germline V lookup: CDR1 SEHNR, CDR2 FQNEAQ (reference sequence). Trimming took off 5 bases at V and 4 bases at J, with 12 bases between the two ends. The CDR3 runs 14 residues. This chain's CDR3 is CASSRGPRKNIQYF. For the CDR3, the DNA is TGTGCCAGCAGCCGGGGACCGCGTAAAAACATTCAGTACTTC.

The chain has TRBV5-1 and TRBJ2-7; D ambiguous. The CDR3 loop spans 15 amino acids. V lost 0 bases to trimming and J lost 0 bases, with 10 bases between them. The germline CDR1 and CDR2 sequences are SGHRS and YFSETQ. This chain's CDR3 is CASSLEDRGSYEQYF. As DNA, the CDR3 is TGCGCCAGCAGCTTGGAAGATCGCGGCTCCTACGAGCAGTACTTC. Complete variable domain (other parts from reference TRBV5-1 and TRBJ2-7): KAGVTQTPRYLIKTRGQQVTLSCSPISGHRSVSWYQQTPGQGLQFLFEYFSETQRNKGNFPGRFSGRQFSNSRSEMNVSTLELGDSALYLCASSLEDRGSYEQYFGPGTRLTVT.

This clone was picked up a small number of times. This CDR3 is CSAPRSSTDTQYF. CDR3 sequence (DNA): TGCAGCGCCCCCCGGTCTAGCACAGATACGCAGTATTTT. The rearrangement uses TRBV29-1 and TRBJ2-3; the D is unclear. The CDR3 has 13 amino acids. V gave up 7 bases and J gave up 0 bases, with 11 bases separating them. Per germline, CDR1 SQVTM and CDR2 ANQGSEA.

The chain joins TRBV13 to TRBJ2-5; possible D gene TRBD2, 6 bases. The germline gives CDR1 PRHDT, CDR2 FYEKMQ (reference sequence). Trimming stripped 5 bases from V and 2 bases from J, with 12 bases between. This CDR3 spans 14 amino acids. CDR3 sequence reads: CASSPFGGQETQYF. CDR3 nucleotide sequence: TGTGCCAGCAGCCCGTTTGGGGGGCAAGAGACCCAGTACTTC.

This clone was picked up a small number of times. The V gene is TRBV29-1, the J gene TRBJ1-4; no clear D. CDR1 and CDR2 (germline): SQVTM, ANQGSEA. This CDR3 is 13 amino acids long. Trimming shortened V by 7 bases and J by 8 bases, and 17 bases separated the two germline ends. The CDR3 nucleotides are TGCAGCGCTACTGGTAGCCGAGGAGAAAAACTGTTTTTT. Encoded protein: CSATGSRGEKLFF.